A few counts support the clone carrying this T cell receptor beta chain. As yet, its antigen is unknown. No infections or other immune events were documented during collection. Deletions cut 0 bases from V and 2 bases from J, with 8 bases between. The CDR3 has 15 residues. CDR1 and CDR2 from the germline V gene are MNHNS and SASEGT. The entry originates in a study of identifying expanded T cells in peripheral blood. The assay was immunoSEQ multiplex PCR, and TCRdb's table has in-frame clones only and misses some. Among tens of thousands of clones listed, more than 75% were seen once. Overall study findings and caveats: Differentially abundant clones: about 1.3 between replicates, 16.4 at approximately 14 days, approximately 19 at four. Across healthy donors, higher total template counts meant significantly greater roughly 2-week count variance.

This chain uses TRBV6-1 with TRBJ2-1; possibly TRBD2 for D (5 bases). Sequencing input: blood. The clonotype comes from a person aged 18 to 70 in good health. In nucleotides, the CDR3 is TGTGCCAGCAGTGAAGCAATCGGGACCTACAATGAGCAGTTCTTC. This gives the protein CASSEAIGTYNEQFF.